This T cell receptor (beta chain) comes out of a study of T cell responses to AZD1222 COVID-19 vaccine. Findings and caveats of the study: In the spike-specific TCR repertoire, nearly half reportedly target unmutated variant regions. Sampled repertoires all dated from after the peak T cell response. Mapped onto spike, vaccine-associated CD4 TCRs spanned it and were dominant at 160-218 and 743-854. At study baseline, merely five or six AZD1222 recipients were seropositive.

Data came from immunoSEQ multiplex PCR; TCRdb stores just in-frame clones and leaves some out. This sample has about 120,000 clones, with about 90% found just once. Concerning this clone itself: Its antigen is undetermined.

Between the trimmed V and J ends, which lost 6 bases and 3 bases, there was a span of 8 bases. CDR3 size: 13 residues. CDR1 is MNHEY and CDR2 is SMNVEV in the germline V gene (reference sequence). This specimen was peripheral blood, taken on day 0 of AZD1222 vaccination. The chain joins TRBV27 to TRBJ2-2; unclear D gene. The receptor was isolated from an adult in good health. CDR3 coding DNA: TGTGCCAGCAGCCTCACCCACACCGGGGAGCTGTTTTTT. It is translated as CASSLTHTGELFF.